These 9 T cell receptor beta chains were all obtained from the same sample, sequenced in a study of OX40 agonist ivuxolimab in advanced cancers. Produced via immunoSEQ multiplex PCR; TCRdb's table is partial and in-frame only. In the table there are over 65,000 clones, about 88% of which are singletons. The source was CD4+ or CD8+ T cells sorted from blood, collected in a trial of the OX40 agonist ivuxolimab. These receptors were obtained from an adult with an advanced solid tumor such as melanoma, head and neck, liver or kidney cancer.

The sample holds one count of this clone. The chain couples TRBV6-5 to TRBJ1-2; D is unclear. Germline assignment: CDR1 MNHEY and CDR2 SVGAGI. Deletions cut 4 bases from V and 7 bases from J, with 13 bases between. CDR3 length: 13 amino acids. The CDR3 DNA sequence: TGTGCCAGCAGTTCCGGATCGACGGGTGGCTACACCTTC. Translation gives CASSSGSTGGYTF.

A single count supports this clone. This chain joins TRBV7-6 and TRBJ2-7; 10 bases are shared with TRBD1. From germline, CDR1 is SGHVS and CDR2 FNYEAQ. The CDR3 runs to 15 residues. With V trimmed by 4 bases and J by 3 bases, 6 bases remained unmatched. CDR3: CASSSYRDRGYEQYF. The CDR3 nucleotides are TGTGCCAGCAGCTCTTATCGGGACAGGGGCTACGAGCAGTACTTC.

CDR3 residues: CASSYQGGTGELFF. The CDR3 region has the DNA TGTGCCAGCAGTTACCAGGGTGGTACCGGGGAGCTGTTTTTT. The rearrangement uses TRBV6-5 and TRBJ2-2; possibly TRBD1 for D (5 bases). The V and J ends lost 2 bases and 5 bases respectively, with 9 bases between them. Germline loops: CDR1 MNHEY, CDR2 SVGAGI. CDR3 length: 14 amino acids.

The chain carries TRBV6-5 and TRBJ1-5; D is unresolved. Germline lookup yields CDR1 MNHEY and CDR2 SVGAGI. This CDR3 is built from 14 residues. Trimming shortened V by 6 bases and J by 1 base, and 10 bases separated the two germline ends. Here the CDR3 reads CASRGQVSNQPQHF. The CDR3 DNA reads TGTGCCAGCAGAGGGCAGGTCAGCAATCAGCCCCAGCATTTT.

The CDR3 DNA follows: TGTGCCTGGAGAGACAGGGGGGCGGGCAATCAGCCCCAGCATTTT. Residues: CAWRDRGAGNQPQHF. The chain employs TRBV30 and TRBJ1-5, with 9 bases identical to TRBD1. CDR3 length: 15 residues. Germline CDR1 and CDR2: GTSNPN and SVGIG (reference sequence). The ends lost 3 bases at V and 2 bases at J; junction bases unmatched: 5. The variable domain in full, with the rest retrieved from reference TRBV30 and TRBJ1-5, is SQTIHQWPATLVQPVGSPLSLECTVEGTSNPNLYWYRQAAGRGLQLLFYSVGIGQISSEVPQNLSASRPQDRQFILSSKKLLLSDSGFYLCAWRDRGAGNQPQHFGDGTRLSIL.

The chain uses TRBV6-5 and TRBJ1-5; the D gene is possibly TRBD1 (5 bases). The germline CDR1 and CDR2 sequences are MNHEY and SVGAGI. With 5 bases removed from V and 7 bases from J, the gap between germline ends came to 12 bases. The CDR3 spans 13 residues. The CDR3 DNA reads TGTGCCAGCAGTGAAGGGACCGCGCAGCCCCAGCATTTT. It specifies CASSEGTAQPQHF.

The V gene is TRBV5-5, the J gene TRBJ1-5; D unresolved. V dropped 2 bases and J dropped 4 bases, with 7 bases sitting between them. Germline-derived CDR1 and CDR2 are SGHKS and YYEKEE (reference sequence). The CDR3 totals 13 residues. The CDR3 DNA follows: TGTGCCAGCAGCTTACTGGGGAATCAGCCCCAGCATTTT. Encoded protein: CASSLLGNQPQHF.

CDR3 amino acids: CASSSKWGPNTEAFF. The CDR3 DNA is TGTGCCAGCAGTTCAAAGTGGGGCCCGAACACTGAAGCTTTCTTT. This rearrangement joins TRBV7-2 to TRBJ1-1; D is possibly TRBD1 (5 bases). The CDR3 extends over 15 amino acids. Germline CDR1 SGHTA, CDR2 FQGNSA. The V end lost 6 bases, the J end lost 1 base, and 15 bases lay between the germline ends.

The chain combines TRBV28 with TRBJ1-1; TRBD1 might be the D (6 bases). Germline CDR1 reads MDHEN; CDR2 reads SYDVKM. V shed 6 bases and J shed 3 bases, with 14 bases lying between them. The CDR3 has 14 residues. The CDR3 region is CASRPGQGHTEAFF. The CDR3 DNA sequence: TGTGCCAGCAGACCCGGTCAGGGGCACACTGAAGCTTTCTTT.